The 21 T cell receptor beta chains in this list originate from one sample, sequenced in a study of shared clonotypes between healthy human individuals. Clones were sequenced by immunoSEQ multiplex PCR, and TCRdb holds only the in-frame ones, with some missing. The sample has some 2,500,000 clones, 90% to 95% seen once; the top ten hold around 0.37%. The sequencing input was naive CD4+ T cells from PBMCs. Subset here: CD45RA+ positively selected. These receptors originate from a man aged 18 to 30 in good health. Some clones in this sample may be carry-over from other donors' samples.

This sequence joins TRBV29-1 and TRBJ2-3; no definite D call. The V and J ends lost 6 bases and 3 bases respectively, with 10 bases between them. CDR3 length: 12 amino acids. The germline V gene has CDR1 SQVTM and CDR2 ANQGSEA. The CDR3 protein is CSVRPVTDTQYF. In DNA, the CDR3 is TGCAGCGTCCGACCCGTGACAGATACGCAGTATTTT.

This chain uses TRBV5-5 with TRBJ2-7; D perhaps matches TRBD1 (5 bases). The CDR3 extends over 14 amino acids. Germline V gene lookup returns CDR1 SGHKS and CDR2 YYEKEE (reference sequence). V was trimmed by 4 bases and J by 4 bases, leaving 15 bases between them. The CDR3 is CASSRDSNFYEQYF. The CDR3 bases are TGTGCCAGCAGCAGAGACAGTAATTTTTACGAGCAGTACTTC.

CDR3 sequence: CATGRWDIQYF. The CDR3 DNA sequence: TGTGCCACCGGGAGGTGGGACATTCAGTACTTC. The chain has TRBV19 and TRBJ2-4; TRBD2 aligns across 7 bases. The J segment lost 8 bases and the V segment lost 10 bases, leaving 5 bases of the junction unmatched. Per the germline V gene, CDR1 is LNHDA and CDR2 is SQIVND (reference sequence). The CDR3 extends over 11 amino acids.

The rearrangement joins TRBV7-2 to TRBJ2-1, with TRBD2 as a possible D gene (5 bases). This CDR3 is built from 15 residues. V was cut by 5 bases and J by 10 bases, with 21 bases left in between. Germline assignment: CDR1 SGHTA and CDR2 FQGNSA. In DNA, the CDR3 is TGTGCCAGCAGCACCCCGGGGTGGCTACCTCGGGAGCAGTTCTTC. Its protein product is CASSTPGWLPREQFF. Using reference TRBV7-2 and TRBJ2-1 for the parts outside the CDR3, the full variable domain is GAGVSQSPSNKVTEKGKDVELRCDPISGHTALYWYRQSLGQGLEFLIYFQGNSAPDKSGLPSDRFSAERTGGSVSTLTIQRTQQEDSAVYLCASSTPGWLPREQFFGPGTRLTVL.

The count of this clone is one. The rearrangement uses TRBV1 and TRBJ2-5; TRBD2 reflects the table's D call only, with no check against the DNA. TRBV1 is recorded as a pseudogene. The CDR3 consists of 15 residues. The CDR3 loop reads CTSSQPSGRYETQYF. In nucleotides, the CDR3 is TGCACCAGCAGCCAACCTAGCGGGAGGTATGAGACCCAGTACTTC.

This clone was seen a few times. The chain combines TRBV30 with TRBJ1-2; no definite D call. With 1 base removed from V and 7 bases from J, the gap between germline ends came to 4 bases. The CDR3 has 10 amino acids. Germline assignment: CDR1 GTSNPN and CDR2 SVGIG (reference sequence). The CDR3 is CAWSDVGYTF. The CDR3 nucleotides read TGTGCCTGGAGTGACGTTGGCTACACCTTC. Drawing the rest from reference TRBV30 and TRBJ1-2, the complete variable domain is SQTIHQWPATLVQPVGSPLSLECTVEGTSNPNLYWYRQAAGRGLQLLFYSVGIGQISSEVPQNLSASRPQDRQFILSSKKLLLSDSGFYLCAWSDVGYTFGSGTRLTVV.

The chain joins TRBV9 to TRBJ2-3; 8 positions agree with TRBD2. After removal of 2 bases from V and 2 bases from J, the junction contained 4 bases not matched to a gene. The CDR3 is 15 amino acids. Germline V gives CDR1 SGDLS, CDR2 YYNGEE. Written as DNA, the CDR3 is TGTGCCAGCAGCGTTTTTAGCGGGACCACAGATACGCAGTATTTT. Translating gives CASSVFSGTTDTQYF.

The CDR3 sequence is CAISDPARRGDVSYEQYF. The DNA for the CDR3 is TGTGCCATCAGTGACCCGGCTCGGAGGGGGGACGTCTCCTACGAGCAGTACTTC. This sequence joins TRBV10-3 and TRBJ2-7; D might be TRBD1 or TRBD2, each matching 6 bases. Germline CDR1 ENHRY, CDR2 SYGVKD. Between the trimmed V and J ends, which lost 3 bases and 0 bases, there was a span of 21 bases. The CDR3 sequence is 18 residues long.

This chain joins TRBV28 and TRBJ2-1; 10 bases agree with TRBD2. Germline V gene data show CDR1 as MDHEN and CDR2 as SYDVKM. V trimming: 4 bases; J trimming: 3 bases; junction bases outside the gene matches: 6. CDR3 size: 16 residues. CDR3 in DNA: TGTGCCAGCAGTTCCCCACTAGCGGGACTCTACAATGAGCAGTTCTTC. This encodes CASSSPLAGLYNEQFF.

This chain's CDR3 is CASTAGGIKTYEQYF. Written as DNA, the CDR3 is TGTGCCAGCACCGCCGGCGGGATTAAGACCTACGAGCAGTACTTC. The chain links TRBV28 to TRBJ2-7; a possible D gene is TRBD2 (6 bases). The CDR3 consists of 15 residues. Germline V lookup: CDR1 MDHEN, CDR2 SYDVKM. The V gene lost 7 bases and the J gene lost 2 bases, with 18 bases spanning the gap.

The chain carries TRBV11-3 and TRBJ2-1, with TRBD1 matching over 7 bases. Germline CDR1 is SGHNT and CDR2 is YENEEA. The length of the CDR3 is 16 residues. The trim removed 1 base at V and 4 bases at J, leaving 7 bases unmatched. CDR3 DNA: TGTGCCAGCAGCTTAGGACAGGGAAGAGCATACAATGAGCAGTTCTTC. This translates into CASSLGQGRAYNEQFF. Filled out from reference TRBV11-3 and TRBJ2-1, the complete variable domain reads EAGVVQSPRYKIIEKKQPVAFWCNPISGHNTLYWYLQNLGQGPELLIRYENEEAVDDSQLPKDRFSAERLKGVDSTLKIQPAELGDSAVYLCASSLGQGRAYNEQFFGPGTRLTVL.

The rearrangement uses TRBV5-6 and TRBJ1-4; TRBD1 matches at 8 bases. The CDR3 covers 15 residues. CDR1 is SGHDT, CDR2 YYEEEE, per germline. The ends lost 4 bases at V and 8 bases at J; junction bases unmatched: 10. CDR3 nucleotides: TGTGCCAGCAGCAATGGACAGGGATTAAGCGAAAAACTGTTTTTT. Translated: CASSNGQGLSEKLFF.

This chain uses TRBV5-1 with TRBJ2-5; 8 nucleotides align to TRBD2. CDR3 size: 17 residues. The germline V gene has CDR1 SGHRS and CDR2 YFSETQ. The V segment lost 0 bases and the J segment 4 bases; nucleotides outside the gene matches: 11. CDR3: CASSLGAPGLGGETQYF. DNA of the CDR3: TGCGCCAGCAGCTTGGGGGCCCCGGGACTAGGAGGAGAGACCCAGTACTTC.

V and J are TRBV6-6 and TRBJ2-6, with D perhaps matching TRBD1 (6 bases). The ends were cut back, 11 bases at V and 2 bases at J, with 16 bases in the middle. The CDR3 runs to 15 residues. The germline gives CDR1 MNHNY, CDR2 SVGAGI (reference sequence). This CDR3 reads CAGTSGDAGANVLTF. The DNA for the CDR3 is TGTGCCGGCACGTCAGGGGACGCTGGGGCCAACGTCCTGACTTTC.

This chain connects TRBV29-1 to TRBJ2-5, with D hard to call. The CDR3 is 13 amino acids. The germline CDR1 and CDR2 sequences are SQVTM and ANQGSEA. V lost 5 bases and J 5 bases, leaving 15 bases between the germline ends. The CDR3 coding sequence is TGCAGCGTTTCCCAAAAGGTTCGGGAGACCCAGTACTTC. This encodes CSVSQKVRETQYF.

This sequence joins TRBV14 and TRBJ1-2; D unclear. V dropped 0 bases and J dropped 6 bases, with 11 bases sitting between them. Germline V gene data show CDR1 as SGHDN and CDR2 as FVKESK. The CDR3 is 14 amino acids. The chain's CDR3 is CASSQDRAGDGYTF. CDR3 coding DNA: TGTGCCAGCAGCCAAGATCGGGCGGGCGATGGCTACACCTTC.

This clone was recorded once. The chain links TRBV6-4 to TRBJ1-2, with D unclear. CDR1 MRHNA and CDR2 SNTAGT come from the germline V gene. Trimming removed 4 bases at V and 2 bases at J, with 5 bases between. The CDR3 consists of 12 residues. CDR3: CASSGSNYGYTF. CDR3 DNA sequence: TGTGCCAGCAGTGGGAGCAACTATGGCTACACCTTC.

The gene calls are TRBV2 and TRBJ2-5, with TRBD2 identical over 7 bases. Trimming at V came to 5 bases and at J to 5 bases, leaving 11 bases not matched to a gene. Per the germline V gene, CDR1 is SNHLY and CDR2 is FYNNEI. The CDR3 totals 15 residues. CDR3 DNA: TGTGCCAGCAGTTTCCAGGGAGGGGATGCGGAGACCCAGTACTTC. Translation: CASSFQGGDAETQYF.

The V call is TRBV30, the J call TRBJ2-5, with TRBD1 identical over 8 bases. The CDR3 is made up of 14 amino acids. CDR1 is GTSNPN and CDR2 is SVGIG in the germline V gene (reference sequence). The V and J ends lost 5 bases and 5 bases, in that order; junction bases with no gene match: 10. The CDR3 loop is CAWDRGVWEETQYF. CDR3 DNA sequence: TGTGCCTGGGACAGGGGAGTATGGGAGGAGACCCAGTACTTC.

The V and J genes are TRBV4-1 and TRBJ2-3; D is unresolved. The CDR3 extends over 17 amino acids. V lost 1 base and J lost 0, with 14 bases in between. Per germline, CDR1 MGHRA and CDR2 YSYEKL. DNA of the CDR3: TGCGCCAGCAGCCAAGTAGTGGCAGGCTATAGCACAGATACGCAGTATTTT. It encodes CASSQVVAGYSTDTQYF.

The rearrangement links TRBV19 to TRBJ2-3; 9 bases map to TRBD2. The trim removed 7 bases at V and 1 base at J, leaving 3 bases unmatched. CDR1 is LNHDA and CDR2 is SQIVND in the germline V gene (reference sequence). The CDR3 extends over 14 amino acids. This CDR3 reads CASNQREGTDTQYF. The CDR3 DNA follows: TGTGCCAGTAACCAGCGGGAGGGCACAGATACGCAGTATTTT.